This TCR beta chain derives from a study of cytomegalovirus exposure and HLA in healthy donors. To note about this clone: Its target is unknown.

Both 60 Vbeta primers and 13 Jbeta primers went into the PCR. Produced via immunoSEQ multiplex PCR; TCRdb's table is partial and in-frame only. The sample yields roughly 120,000 clones, approximately 71% seen once. The CDR3 length is 15 residues. Germline trimming cut 4 bases from V and 7 bases from J; bases unmatched to any gene: 8. The germline V gene has CDR1 SGHNT and CDR2 YYREEE (reference sequence). Study observations and caveats: The investigators catalogued 164 TCR beta chains as cytomegalovirus-associated. As a later analysis showed, several of the most significant clusters appeared to be linked to common viral pathogens. Later genetic work tied a missense DCLRE1C variant to beta-chain V and J trimming.

Everyone who donated was a healthy bone marrow donor. Specimen: PBMCs. The clonotype originates from a man aged 40-49 years in good health and CMV-seronegative. The chain recombines TRBV5-4 with TRBJ2-1, with 10 bases aligning to TRBD2. CDR3 in amino acids: CASSPWSGGGNEQFF. CDR3 sequence (DNA): TGTGCCAGCAGCCCGTGGAGCGGGGGGGGGAATGAGCAGTTCTTC.